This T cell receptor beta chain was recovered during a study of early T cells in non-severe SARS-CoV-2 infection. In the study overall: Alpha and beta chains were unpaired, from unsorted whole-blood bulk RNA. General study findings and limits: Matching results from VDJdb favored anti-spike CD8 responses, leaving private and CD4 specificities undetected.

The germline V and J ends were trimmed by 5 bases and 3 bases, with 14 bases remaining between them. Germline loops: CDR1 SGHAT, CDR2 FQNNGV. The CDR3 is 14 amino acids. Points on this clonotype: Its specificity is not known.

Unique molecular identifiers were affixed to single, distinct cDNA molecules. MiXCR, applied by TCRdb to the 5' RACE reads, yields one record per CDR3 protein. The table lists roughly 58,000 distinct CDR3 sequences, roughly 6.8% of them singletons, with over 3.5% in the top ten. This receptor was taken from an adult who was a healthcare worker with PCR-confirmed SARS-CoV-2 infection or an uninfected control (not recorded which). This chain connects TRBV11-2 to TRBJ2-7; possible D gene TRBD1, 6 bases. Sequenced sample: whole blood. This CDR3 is CASSLRRDNYEQYF. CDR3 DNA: TGTGCCAGCAGCCTACGCCGGGACAACTACGAGCAGTACTTC.